The present T cell receptor (beta chain) was sequenced within a study of T cells in tumors after PD-1 blockade. Study background: Patients had no prior checkpoint blockade, systemic immunosuppressants, or anti-cancer therapy within 4 weeks.

The assay was immunoSEQ multiplex PCR, and TCRdb's table has in-frame clones only and misses some. This sample yields tens of thousands of clones, of which just under 80% are seen a single time; around 28% belongs to the top ten. This clone was counted once. The antigen remains undetermined. General study points: Peripheral recruitment is suggested, as some novel exhausted tumor clones were in pre-treatment blood.

CDR3 size: 16 residues. CDR1 and CDR2 from the germline V gene are SGHTA and FQGNSA. The V end lost 3 bases, the J end lost 5 bases, and 19 bases lay between the germline ends. The material sequenced was PBMCs, taken before anti-PD-1 treatment. This TCR derives from a human donor with basal cell carcinoma. The genes are TRBV7-2 and TRBJ1-2; the D is unclear. This CDR3 is CASSLSANRYSYGYTF. The CDR3 DNA sequence: TGTGCCAGCAGCTTGAGCGCTAATAGGTACAGTTATGGCTACACCTTC. Based on the CDR3 plus reference TRBV7-2 and TRBJ1-2, the full variable domain is GAGVSQSPSNKVTEKGKDVELRCDPISGHTALYWYRQSLGQGLEFLIYFQGNSAPDKSGLPSDRFSAERTGGSVSTLTIQRTQQEDSAVYLCASSLSANRYSYGYTFGSGTRLTVV.